The text below deals with one TCR beta chain. Its matching antigen is unknown. This sample stems from a study of cytomegalovirus exposure and HLA in healthy donors. TCRdb's copy holds only in-frame clones and misses some; the assay was immunoSEQ multiplex PCR. The repertoire holds approximately 130,000 clones, over 65% seen once, with under 2.5% in the top ten. Findings of the study overall: Researchers counted over 150 TCR beta chains as cytomegalovirus-associated. Through in vitro validation, three CMV-associated chains were shown to be specific for CMV antigens. The classifier was said to identify cytomegalovirus status with high specificity and sensitivity.

While the first cohort had about 610 subjects, the donors belonged to the separate validation cohort of roughly 130 subjects. Trimming at V came to 2 bases and at J to 6 bases, leaving 9 bases not matched to a gene. From germline, CDR1 is KGHSH and CDR2 LQKENI. CDR3 length: 18 amino acids. The TCR originated in a woman between 25 and 40 years old in good health and CMV-seronegative. Sequenced: PBMCs. The chain has TRBV18 and TRBJ1-6; 11 bases are shared with TRBD1. CDR3 sequence (DNA): TGTGCCAGCTCACCAAGCGGGACAGGGGGAATCGGTAATTCACCCCTCCACTTT. Its translation is CASSPSGTGGIGNSPLHF.